The 5 T cell receptor beta chains below come from one sample, sequenced in a study of blood T cell repertoires in COVID-19. Sequencing used immunoSEQ multiplex PCR; TCRdb keeps in-frame clones, though not all of them. The repertoire holds roughly 27,000 clones, with roughly nine tenths as singletons. The sequencing input was peripheral blood. Receptor source: a human donor in a cohort sampled during active COVID-19.

This rearrangement joins TRBV6-5 to TRBJ1-6; 8 bases are shared with TRBD1. The CDR3 has 15 amino acids. Germline V gene sequence: CDR1 MNHEY, CDR2 SVGAGI. J gave up 9 bases and V 2 bases, and 6 bases lay outside the gene matches. The CDR3 loop is CASSYGQGLGSPLHF. CDR3 bases: TGTGCCAGCAGTTACGGACAGGGTCTTGGTTCACCCCTCCACTTT.

The V and J genes are TRBV19 and TRBJ1-1; 8 nucleotides agree with TRBD1. The ends lost 2 bases at V and 1 base at J; junction bases unmatched: 6. In germline, CDR1 is LNHDA, CDR2 SQIVND (reference sequence). This CDR3 region has 16 residues. The CDR3 reads CASSIRTGSPNTEAFF. CDR3 bases: TGTGCCAGTAGTATAAGGACAGGGTCTCCGAACACTGAAGCTTTCTTT.

This sequence joins TRBV2 and TRBJ1-2, with a weak D call TRBD1 (5 bases). The germline gives CDR1 SNHLY, CDR2 FYNNEI. V lost 0 bases to trimming and J lost 0 bases, with 11 bases between them. The CDR3 runs to 16 residues. The DNA for the CDR3 is TGTGCCAGCAGTGAAGCGTCAGGGTCCTCTAACTATGGCTACACCTTC. Translation gives CASSEASGSSNYGYTF.

J is TRBJ2-5 and V is TRBV24-1; a weak D match, TRBD1 (5 bases). This CDR3 is 13 amino acids long. Trimming removed 5 bases at V and 2 bases at J, with 8 bases between. Per germline, CDR1 KGHDR and CDR2 SFDVKD. The CDR3 protein is CATSVGAQETQYF. Here the CDR3 DNA reads TGTGCCACCAGTGTAGGGGCACAAGAGACCCAGTACTTC.

The rearrangement uses TRBV4-2 and TRBJ1-4; D possibly corresponds to TRBD1 (5 bases). Trimming pared 0 bases from V and 6 bases from J, leaving 14 bases between. The CDR3 length is 16 residues. Germline-derived CDR1 and CDR2 are LGHNA and YNFKEQ. CDR3 in amino acids: CASSQELGTGDEKLFF. As DNA, the CDR3 is TGTGCCAGCAGCCAAGAGCTCGGGACTGGCGATGAAAAACTGTTTTTT.